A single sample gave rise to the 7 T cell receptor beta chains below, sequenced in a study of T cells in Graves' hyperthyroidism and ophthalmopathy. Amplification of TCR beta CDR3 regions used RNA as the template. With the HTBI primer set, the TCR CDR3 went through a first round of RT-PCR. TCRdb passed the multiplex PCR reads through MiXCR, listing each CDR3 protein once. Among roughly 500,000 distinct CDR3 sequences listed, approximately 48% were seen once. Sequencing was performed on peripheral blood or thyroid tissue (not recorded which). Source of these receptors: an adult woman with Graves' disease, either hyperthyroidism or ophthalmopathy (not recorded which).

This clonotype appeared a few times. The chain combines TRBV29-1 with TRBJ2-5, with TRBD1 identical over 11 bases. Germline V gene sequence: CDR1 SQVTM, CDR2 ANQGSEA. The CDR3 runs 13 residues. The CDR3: CSERGQGAETQYF. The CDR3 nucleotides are TGCAGTGAAAGAGGACAGGGGGCGGAGACCCAGTACTTC.

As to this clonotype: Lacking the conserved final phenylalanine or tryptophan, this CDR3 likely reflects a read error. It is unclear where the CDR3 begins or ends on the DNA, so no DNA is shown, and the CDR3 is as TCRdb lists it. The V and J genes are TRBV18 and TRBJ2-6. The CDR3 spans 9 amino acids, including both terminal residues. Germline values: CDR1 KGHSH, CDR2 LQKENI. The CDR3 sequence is CASSPPLSV.

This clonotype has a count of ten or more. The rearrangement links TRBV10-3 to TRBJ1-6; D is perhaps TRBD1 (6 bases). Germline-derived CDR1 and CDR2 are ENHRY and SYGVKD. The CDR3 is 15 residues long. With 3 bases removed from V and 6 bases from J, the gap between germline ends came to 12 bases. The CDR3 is CAISDEGGANSPLHF. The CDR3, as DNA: TGTGCCATCAGTGACGAAGGGGGGGCTAATTCACCCCTCCACTTT.

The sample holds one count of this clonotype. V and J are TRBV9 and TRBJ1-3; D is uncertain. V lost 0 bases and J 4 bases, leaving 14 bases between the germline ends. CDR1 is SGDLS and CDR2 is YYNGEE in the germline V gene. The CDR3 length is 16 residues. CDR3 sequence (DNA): TGTGCCAGCAGCGTAGCTATATCTCCTCCCGGAAACACCATATATTTT. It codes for CASSVAISPPGNTIYF. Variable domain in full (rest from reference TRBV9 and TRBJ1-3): DSGVTQTPKHLITATGQRVTLRCSPRSGDLSVYWYQQSLDQGLQFLIQYYNGEERAKGNILERFSAQQFPDLHSELNLSSLELGDSALYFCASSVAISPPGNTIYFGEGSWLTVV.

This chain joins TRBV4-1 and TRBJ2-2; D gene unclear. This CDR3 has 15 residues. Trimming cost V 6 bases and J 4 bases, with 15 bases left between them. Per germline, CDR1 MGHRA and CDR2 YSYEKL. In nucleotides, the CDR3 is TGCGCCAGCAGGACTCAAGTGGCGGCCACCGGGGAGCTGTTTTTT. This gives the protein CASRTQVAATGELFF.

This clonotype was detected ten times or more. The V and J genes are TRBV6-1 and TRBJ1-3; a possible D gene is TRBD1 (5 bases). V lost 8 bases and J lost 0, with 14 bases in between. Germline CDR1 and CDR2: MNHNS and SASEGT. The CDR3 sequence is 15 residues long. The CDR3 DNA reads TGTGCCAGCCAGGGTGGGACTAACTCTGGAAACACCATATATTTT. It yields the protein CASQGGTNSGNTIYF.

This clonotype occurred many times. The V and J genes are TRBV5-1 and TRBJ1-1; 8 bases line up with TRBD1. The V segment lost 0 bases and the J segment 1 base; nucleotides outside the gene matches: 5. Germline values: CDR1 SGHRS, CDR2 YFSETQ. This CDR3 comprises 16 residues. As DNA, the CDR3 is TGCGCCAGCAGCTTGGCAACAGGGGGGACGAACACTGAAGCTTTCTTT. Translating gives CASSLATGGTNTEAFF.